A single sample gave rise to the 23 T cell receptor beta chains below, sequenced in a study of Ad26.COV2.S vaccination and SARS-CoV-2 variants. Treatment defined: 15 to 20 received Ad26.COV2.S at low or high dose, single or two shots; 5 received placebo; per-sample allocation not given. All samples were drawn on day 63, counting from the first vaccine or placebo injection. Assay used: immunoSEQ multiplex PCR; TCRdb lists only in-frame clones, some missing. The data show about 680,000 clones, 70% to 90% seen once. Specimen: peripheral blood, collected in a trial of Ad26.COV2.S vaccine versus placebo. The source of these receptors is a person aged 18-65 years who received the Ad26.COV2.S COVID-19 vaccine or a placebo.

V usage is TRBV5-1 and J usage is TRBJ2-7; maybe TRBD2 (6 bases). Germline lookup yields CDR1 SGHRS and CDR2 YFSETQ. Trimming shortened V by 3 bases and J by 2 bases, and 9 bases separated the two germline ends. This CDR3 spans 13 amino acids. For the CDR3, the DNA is TGCGCCAGCAGCTACGCGGGAACCTACGAGCAGTACTTC. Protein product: CASSYAGTYEQYF.

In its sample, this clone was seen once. As DNA, the CDR3 is TGTGCCAGCAGCAATTACACGAACACTGAAGCTTTCTTT. Protein product: CASSNYTNTEAFF. This chain uses TRBV5-4 with TRBJ1-1, with D unresolved. Between the trimmed V and J ends, which lost 4 bases and 1 base, there was a span of 8 bases. The CDR3 totals 13 residues. Germline CDR1 SGHNT, CDR2 YYREEE (reference sequence).

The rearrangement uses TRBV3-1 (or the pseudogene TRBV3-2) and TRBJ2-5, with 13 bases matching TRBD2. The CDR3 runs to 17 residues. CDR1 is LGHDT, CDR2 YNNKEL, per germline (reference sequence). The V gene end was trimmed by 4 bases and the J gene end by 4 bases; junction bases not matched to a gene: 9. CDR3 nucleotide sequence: TGTGCCAGCAGCCGCGAACTAGCGGGAGGGCCCCCAGAGACCCAGTACTTC. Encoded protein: CASSRELAGGPPETQYF.

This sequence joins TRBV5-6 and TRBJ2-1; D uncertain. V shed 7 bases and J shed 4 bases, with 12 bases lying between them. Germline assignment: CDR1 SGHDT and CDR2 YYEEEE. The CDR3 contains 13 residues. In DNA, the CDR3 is TGTGCCAGCCAGTCGGCGGCGTACAATGAGCAGTTCTTC. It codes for CASQSAAYNEQFF.

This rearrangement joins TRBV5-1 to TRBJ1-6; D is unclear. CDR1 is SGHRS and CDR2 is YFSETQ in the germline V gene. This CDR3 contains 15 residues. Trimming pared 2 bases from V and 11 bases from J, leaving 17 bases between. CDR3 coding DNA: TGCGCCAGCAGCTTAACCGACGGACTATCGACACCCCTCCACTTT. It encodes CASSLTDGLSTPLHF.

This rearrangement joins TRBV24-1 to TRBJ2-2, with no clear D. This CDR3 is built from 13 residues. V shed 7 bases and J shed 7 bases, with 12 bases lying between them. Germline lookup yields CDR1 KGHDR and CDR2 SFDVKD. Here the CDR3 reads CATSAPGVGELFF. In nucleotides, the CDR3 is TGTGCCACCAGCGCACCCGGTGTCGGGGAGCTGTTTTTT.

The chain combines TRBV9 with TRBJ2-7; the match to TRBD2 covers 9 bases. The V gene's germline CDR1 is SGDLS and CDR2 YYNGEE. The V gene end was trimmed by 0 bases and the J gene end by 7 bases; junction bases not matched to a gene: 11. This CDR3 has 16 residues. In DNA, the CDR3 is TGTGCCAGCAGCGTAGGAGGTCTAGCGGGACGGGGGGAGCAGTACTTC. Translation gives CASSVGGLAGRGEQYF.

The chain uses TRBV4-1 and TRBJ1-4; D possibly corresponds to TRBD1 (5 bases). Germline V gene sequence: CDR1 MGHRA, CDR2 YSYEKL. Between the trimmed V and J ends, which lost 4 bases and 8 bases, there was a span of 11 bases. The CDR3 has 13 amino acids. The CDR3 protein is CASSPVGVEKLFF. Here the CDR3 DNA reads TGCGCCAGCAGCCCCGTGGGGGTCGAAAAACTGTTTTTT.

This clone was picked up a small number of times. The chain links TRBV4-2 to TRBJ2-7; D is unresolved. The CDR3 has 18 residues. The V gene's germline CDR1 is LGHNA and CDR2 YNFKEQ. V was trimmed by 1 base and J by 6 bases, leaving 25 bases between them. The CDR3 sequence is CASSQVSTGAGLGSEQYF. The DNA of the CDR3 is TGTGCCAGCAGCCAAGTGTCTACCGGTGCTGGCCTTGGAAGCGAGCAGTACTTC.

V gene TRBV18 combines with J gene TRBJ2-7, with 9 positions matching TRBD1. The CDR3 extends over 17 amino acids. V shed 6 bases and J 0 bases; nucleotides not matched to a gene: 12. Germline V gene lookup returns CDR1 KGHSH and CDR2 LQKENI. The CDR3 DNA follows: TGTGCCAGCTCGTTGGTCCTCGGGACAGGGAGCTCCTACGAGCAGTACTTC. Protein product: CASSLVLGTGSSYEQYF.

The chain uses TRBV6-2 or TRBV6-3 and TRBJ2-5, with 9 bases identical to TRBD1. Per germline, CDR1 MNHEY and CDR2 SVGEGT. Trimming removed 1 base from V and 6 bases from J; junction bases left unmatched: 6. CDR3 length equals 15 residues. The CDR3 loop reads CASSYWGTGRQTQYF. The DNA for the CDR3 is TGTGCCAGCAGTTACTGGGGGACAGGGAGGCAGACCCAGTACTTC.

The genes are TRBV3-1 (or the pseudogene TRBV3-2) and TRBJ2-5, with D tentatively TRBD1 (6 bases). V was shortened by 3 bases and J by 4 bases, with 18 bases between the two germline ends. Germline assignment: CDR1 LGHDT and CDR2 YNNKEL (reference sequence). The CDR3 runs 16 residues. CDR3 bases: TGTGCCAGCAGCCAGTATGGAACAGGGATTACAGAGACCCAGTACTTC. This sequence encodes CASSQYGTGITETQYF.

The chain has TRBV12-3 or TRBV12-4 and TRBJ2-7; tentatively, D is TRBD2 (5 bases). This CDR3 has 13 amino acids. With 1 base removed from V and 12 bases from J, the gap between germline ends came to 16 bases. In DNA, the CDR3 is TGTGCCAGCAGTTTAGGAGCTAGCCTTAATCCGTACTTC. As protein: CASSLGASLNPYF.

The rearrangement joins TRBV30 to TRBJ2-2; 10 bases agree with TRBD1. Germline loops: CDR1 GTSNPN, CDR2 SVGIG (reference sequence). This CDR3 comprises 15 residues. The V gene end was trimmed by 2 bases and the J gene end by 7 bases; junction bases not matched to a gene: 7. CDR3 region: CAWSRDRGAVGELFF. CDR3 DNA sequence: TGTGCCTGGAGTCGGGACAGGGGCGCGGTCGGGGAGCTGTTTTTT.

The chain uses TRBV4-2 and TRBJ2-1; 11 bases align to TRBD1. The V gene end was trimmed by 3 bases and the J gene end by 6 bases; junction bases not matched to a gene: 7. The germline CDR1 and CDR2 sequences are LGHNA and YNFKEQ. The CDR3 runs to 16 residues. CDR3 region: CASSQTEGTGGNEQFF. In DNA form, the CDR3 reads TGTGCCAGCAGCCAGACGGAGGGGACAGGGGGCAATGAGCAGTTCTTC.

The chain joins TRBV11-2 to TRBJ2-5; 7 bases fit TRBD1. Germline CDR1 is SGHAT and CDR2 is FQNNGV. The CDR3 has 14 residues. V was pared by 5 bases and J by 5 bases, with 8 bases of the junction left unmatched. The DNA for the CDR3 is TGTGCCAGCAGCCAACAGGGGCCCCGGGAGACCCAGTACTTC. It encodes CASSQQGPRETQYF.

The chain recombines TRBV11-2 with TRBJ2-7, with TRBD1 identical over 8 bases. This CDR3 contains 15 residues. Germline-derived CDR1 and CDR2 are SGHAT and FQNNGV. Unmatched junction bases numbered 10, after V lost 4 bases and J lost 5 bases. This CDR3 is CASSYLRDRNHEQYF. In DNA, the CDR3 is TGTGCCAGCAGCTATCTCCGGGACAGGAACCACGAGCAGTACTTC. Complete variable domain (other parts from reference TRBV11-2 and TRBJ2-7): EAGVAQSPRYKIIEKRQSVAFWCNPISGHATLYWYQQILGQGPKLLIQFQNNGVVDDSQLPKDRFSAERLKGVDSTLKIQPAKLEDSAVYLCASSYLRDRNHEQYFGPGTRLTVT.

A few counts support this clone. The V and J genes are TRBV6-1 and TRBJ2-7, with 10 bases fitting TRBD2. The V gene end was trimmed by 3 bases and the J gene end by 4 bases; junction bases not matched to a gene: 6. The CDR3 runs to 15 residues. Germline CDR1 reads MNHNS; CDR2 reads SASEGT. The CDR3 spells CASSDGILAGYEQYF. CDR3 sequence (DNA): TGTGCCAGCAGTGACGGTATACTAGCGGGGTACGAGCAGTACTTC.

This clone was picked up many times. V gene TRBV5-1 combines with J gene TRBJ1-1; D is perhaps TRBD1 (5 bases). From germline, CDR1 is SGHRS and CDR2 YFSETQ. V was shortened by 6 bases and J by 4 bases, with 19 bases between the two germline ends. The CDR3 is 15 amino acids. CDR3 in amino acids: CASTGPAGTGTEAFF. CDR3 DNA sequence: TGCGCCAGCACAGGTCCGGCAGGGACGGGCACTGAAGCTTTCTTT.

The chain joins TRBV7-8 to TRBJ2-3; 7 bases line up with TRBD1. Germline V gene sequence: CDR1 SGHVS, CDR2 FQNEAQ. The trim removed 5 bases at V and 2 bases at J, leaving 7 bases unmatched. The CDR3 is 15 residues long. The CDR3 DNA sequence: TGTGCCAGCAGCAGCACACAGGGGTACACAGATACGCAGTATTTT. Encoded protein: CASSSTQGYTDTQYF.

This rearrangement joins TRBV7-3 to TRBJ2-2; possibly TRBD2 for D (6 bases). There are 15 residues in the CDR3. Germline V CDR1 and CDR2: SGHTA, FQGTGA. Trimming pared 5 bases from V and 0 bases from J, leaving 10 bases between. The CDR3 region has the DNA TGTGCCAGCAGCCCAGCGGGTGCGAACACCGGGGAGCTGTTTTTT. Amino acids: CASSPAGANTGELFF.

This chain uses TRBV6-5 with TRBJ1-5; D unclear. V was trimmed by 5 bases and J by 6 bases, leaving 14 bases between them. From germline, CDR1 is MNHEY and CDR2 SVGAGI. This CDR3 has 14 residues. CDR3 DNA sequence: TGTGCCAGCAGTCTAGCCGGGATGGGTCAGCCCCAGCATTTT. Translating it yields CASSLAGMGQPQHF.

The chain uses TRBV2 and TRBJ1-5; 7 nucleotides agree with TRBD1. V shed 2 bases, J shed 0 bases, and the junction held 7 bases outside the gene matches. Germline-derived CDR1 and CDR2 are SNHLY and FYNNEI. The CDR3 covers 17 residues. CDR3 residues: CASSERGQRYSNQPQHF. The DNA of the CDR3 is TGTGCCAGCAGTGAAAGGGGACAGAGATATAGCAATCAGCCCCAGCATTTT.